One and the same sample provided the 8 T cell receptor beta chains below, sequenced in a study of shared clonotypes between healthy human individuals. Some clones are missing from TCRdb's copy, which holds only in-frame ones; the method was immunoSEQ multiplex PCR. The table includes 2 million to 2.5 million clones, just under 95% detected once. Sequencing input: naive CD4+ T cells from PBMCs. The subset was: CD45RA+ positively selected. These TCRs come from a man younger than 35 in good health. Some clones in this sample may be carry-over from other donors' samples.

On this clone itself: This same CDR3 is encoded by further DNA sequences in the sample. The CDR3 DNA sequence: TGTGCCAGCAGCTTGCAGGGGACAGATACGCAGTATTTT. Encoded protein: CASSLQGTDTQYF. The V call is TRBV5-4, the J call TRBJ2-3; TRBD1 might be the D (6 bases). Trimming stripped 1 base from V and 3 bases from J, with 6 bases between. The CDR3 is made up of 13 amino acids. Germline CDR1 SGHNT, CDR2 YYREEE (reference sequence).

The rearrangement links TRBV7-2 to TRBJ2-1, with TRBD2 identical over 14 bases. The CDR3 is 16 amino acids. The J segment lost 4 bases and the V segment lost 5 bases, leaving 4 bases of the junction unmatched. The germline V gene encodes CDR1 SGHTA and CDR2 FQGNSA. The CDR3: CASSRGLAGGYNEQFF. DNA for the CDR3: TGTGCCAGCAGCCGTGGACTAGCGGGAGGATACAATGAGCAGTTCTTC.

With respect to this clone: Other nucleotide sequences in the sample specify the same CDR3. CDR3 in DNA: TGCGCCAGCAGCTTGGTAGGTACCTACGAGCAGTACTTC. Residues: CASSLVGTYEQYF. The V call is TRBV5-1, the J call TRBJ2-7; no clear D. CDR1 is SGHRS, CDR2 YFSETQ, per germline. The CDR3 covers 13 residues. The germline V and J ends were trimmed by 0 bases and 2 bases, with 6 bases remaining between them.

The chain recombines TRBV9 with TRBJ2-7, with TRBD2 identical over 9 bases. CDR1 and CDR2 (germline): SGDLS, YYNGEE. Trimming removed 3 bases from V and 0 bases from J; junction bases left unmatched: 13. This CDR3 is built from 18 residues. The CDR3 DNA reads as TGTGCCAGCAGCGGGGGGTCCCTTAGCGGGAGTAGCTCCTACGAGCAGTACTTC. As protein: CASSGGSLSGSSSYEQYF. Based on the CDR3 plus reference TRBV9 and TRBJ2-7, the full variable domain is DSGVTQTPKHLITATGQRVTLRCSPRSGDLSVYWYQQSLDQGLQFLIQYYNGEERAKGNILERFSAQQFPDLHSELNLSSLELGDSALYFCASSGGSLSGSSSYEQYFGPGTRLTVT.

To note about this clone: This same CDR3 is encoded by further DNA sequences in the sample. The rearrangement joins TRBV9 to TRBJ2-5; the D gene is possibly TRBD2 (6 bases). The CDR3 is made up of 13 amino acids. The germline gives CDR1 SGDLS, CDR2 YYNGEE. Between the trimmed V and J ends, which lost 2 bases and 7 bases, there was a span of 12 bases. This CDR3 is CASSVTGEGTQYF. Here the CDR3 DNA reads TGTGCCAGCAGCGTGACGGGGGAAGGGACCCAGTACTTC.

The genes are TRBV15 and TRBJ1-1, with 7 bases matching TRBD1. The CDR3 extends over 15 amino acids. Germline CDR1 and CDR2: LNHNV and YYDKDF (reference sequence). The junction had 4 bases not matched to a gene; V was cut back by 2 bases and J by 1 base. The CDR3 spells CATSRPGTENTEAFF. The CDR3 DNA is TGTGCCACCAGCAGACCCGGGACAGAGAACACTGAAGCTTTCTTT.

The V and J genes are TRBV6-6 and TRBJ2-3; 14 bases are a match to TRBD2. The J segment lost 5 bases and the V segment lost 4 bases, leaving 5 bases of the junction unmatched. Looked up from germline, CDR1 is MNHNY and CDR2 is SVGAGI (reference sequence). CDR3 length equals 16 residues. CDR3 in amino acids: CASSSTSGRAVDTQYF. The CDR3, as DNA: TGTGCCAGCAGTTCGACTAGCGGGAGGGCCGTAGATACGCAGTATTTT.

V gene TRBV11-1 combines with J gene TRBJ1-1, with a weak D call TRBD1 (6 bases). Trimming removed 5 bases at V and 1 base at J, with 20 bases between. In germline, CDR1 is SGHAT, CDR2 FQDESV (reference sequence). The length of the CDR3 is 17 residues. The CDR3 loop is CASSTNRRTETNTEAFF. DNA of the CDR3: TGTGCCAGCAGCACTAATCGACGGACAGAAACGAACACTGAAGCTTTCTTT.